Following are 4 T cell receptor beta chains from one sample sequenced in a study of vaccination and CD4 T cells after COVID-19. These TCRs are of unknown antigen specificity. The sample's treatment: roughly nine-day PBMC culture with coronavirus spike peptide pools or control peptides (ViraFEST assay). An Oncomine TCR Beta short-read assay was used to sequence the DNA from cultured CD4+ T cells. A single record per CDR3 protein comes from TCRdb applying MiXCR to the PCR reads. The sample holds more than 10,000 distinct CDR3 sequences, 35% to 40% seen once. The sequenced material came from cultured CD4+ T cells from blood. These receptors all stem from a human donor with COVID-19.

The chain recombines TRBV19 with TRBJ2-3; 8 bases fit TRBD1. The CDR3 spans 17 residues. CDR1 and CDR2 from the germline V gene are LNHDA and SQIVND (reference sequence). V dropped 3 bases and J dropped 4; count of bases not matched to a gene: 12. In DNA form, the CDR3 reads TGTGCCAGTAGTATGCAAGTCGCACAGGGGGGCTCAGATACGCAGTATTTT. Its protein is CASSMQVAQGGSDTQYF. Combining the CDR3 with reference TRBV19 and TRBJ2-3 gives the whole variable domain DGGITQSPKYLFRKEGQNVTLSCEQNLNHDAMYWYRQDPGQGLRLIYYSQIVNDFQKGDIAEGYSVSREKKESFPLTVTSAQKNPTAFYLCASSMQVAQGGSDTQYFGPGTRLTVL.

The rearrangement uses TRBV5-8 and TRBJ1-1; D remains unclear. V shed 4 bases and J shed 0 bases, with 19 bases lying between them. The CDR3 contains 17 residues. Germline assignment: CDR1 SGHTS and CDR2 YDEGEE. CDR3 region: CASSLLGRTHMNTEAFF. CDR3 nucleotide sequence: TGTGCCAGCAGCCTCCTGGGCAGAACCCATATGAACACTGAAGCTTTCTTT.

The chain links TRBV11-2 to TRBJ2-5; D ambiguous. This CDR3 spans 14 amino acids. Germline V gene data show CDR1 as SGHAT and CDR2 as FQNNGV. Trimming shortened V by 0 bases and J by 1 base, and 6 bases separated the two germline ends. This CDR3 is CASSLEGLQETQYF. DNA for the CDR3: TGTGCCAGCAGCTTAGAAGGCCTCCAAGAGACCCAGTACTTC.

With respect to this clonotype: An end of the junction differs from the germline gene, which may be a read error. The V gene is TRBV6-5, the J gene TRBJ2-1; 9 bases match TRBD2. The CDR3 runs 16 residues. The germline V gene encodes CDR1 MNHEY and CDR2 SVGAGI. CDR3 amino acids: CASSYTLAGRNNEQFF. CDR3 nucleotide sequence: TGTGCCAGTAGTTACACCCTAGCGGGGCGGAACAATGAGCAGTTCTTC.